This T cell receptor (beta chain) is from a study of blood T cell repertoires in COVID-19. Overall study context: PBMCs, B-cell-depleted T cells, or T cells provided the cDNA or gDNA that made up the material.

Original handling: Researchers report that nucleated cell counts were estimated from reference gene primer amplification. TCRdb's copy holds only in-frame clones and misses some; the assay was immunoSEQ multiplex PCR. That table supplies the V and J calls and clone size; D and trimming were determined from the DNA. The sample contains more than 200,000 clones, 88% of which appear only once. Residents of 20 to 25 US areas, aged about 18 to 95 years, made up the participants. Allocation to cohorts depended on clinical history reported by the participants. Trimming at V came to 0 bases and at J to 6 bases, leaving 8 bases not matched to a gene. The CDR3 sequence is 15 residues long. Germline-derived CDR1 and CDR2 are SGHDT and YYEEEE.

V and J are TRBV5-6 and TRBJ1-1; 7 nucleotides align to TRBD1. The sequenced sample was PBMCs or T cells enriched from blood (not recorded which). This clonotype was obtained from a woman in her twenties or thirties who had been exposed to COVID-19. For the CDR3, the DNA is TGTGCCAGCAGCTTGGGACAGGGAAGTTTGGCTGAAGCTTTCTTT. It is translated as CASSLGQGSLAEAFF.